The clone carrying this T cell receptor beta chain was seen repeatedly, ten times or more. Antigen unknown. Trimming shortened V by 3 bases and J by 0 bases, and 8 bases separated the two germline ends. This CDR3 contains 15 residues. TCRdb independently ran MiXCR on the 5' RACE reads; one entry per CDR3 protein. The top ten clones hold roughly 3.2% of a sample with roughly 570,000 distinct CDR3 sequences, 9.5% to 10% of them seen once. This sample was included in a study of identical twins. Study conclusions and caveats: Out-of-frame alpha sequences that twins shared showed excess low generation probability. The more abundant beta clonotypes in cord blood had fewer insertions, and memory repertoires did not show this. Twins showed weaker excess sharing in their beta out-of-frame sequences.

The same specimen was also included in a second study, on yellow fever vaccine responses in identical twins. From that paper: Twins' T cell vaccine responses reportedly looked partly convergent, partly personalized.

This TCR was sampled from a woman younger than 30 in good health. The source material was PBMCs. This chain uses TRBV12-3 or TRBV12-4 with TRBJ2-2; D is unresolved. DNA of the CDR3: TGTGCCAGCAGTTTGTGGGTTACGAACACCGGGGAGCTGTTTTTT. Protein sequence: CASSLWVTNTGELFF.